Detailed here is one T cell receptor (beta chain). Antigen specificity is unknown. Relative to the germline gene, one junction end is altered; a read error may explain this. These data come from a study of T cells in Graves' hyperthyroidism and ophthalmopathy. Notes on the study in general: Blood held most thyroid clonotypes expanded above 0.001 frequency.

At least 3 on the Clinical Activity Score was recorded for ophthalmopathy patients, who also had NOSPECS grade at least 4 and duration under 3 months. Pregnant or lactating patients were excluded, as were those with uncontrolled infection or other autoimmune disease. The CDR3 regions of TCR beta were amplified from RNA transcripts. Carried out on the TCR CDR3, a first-round RT-PCR used the HTBI primer set. TCRdb reanalysed the multiplex PCR reads using MiXCR and keeps one entry per CDR3 protein. Of about 290,000 distinct CDR3 sequences in the sample, approximately 15% are singletons; the top ten hold around 58%. The CDR3 totals 18 residues. CDR1 SGHTA and CDR2 FQGNSA come from the germline V gene.

The genes are TRBV7-2 and TRBJ2-4, with D possibly TRBD1 on 6 matching bases. The sequencing input was blood. The source is a woman aged 60 to 75 with Graves' ophthalmopathy. CDR3 DNA sequence: TGCGCCAGCAGCCAATGGCGGACAGTTCTTCGCGCCAAAAACATTCAGTACTTC. It translates to CASSQWRTVLRAKNIQYF.